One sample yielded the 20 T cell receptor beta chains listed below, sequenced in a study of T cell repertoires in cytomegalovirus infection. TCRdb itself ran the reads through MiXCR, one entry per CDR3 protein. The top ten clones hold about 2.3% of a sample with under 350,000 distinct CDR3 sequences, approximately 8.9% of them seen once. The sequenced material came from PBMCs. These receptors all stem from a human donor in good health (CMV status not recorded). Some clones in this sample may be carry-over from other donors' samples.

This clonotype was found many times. CDR3 sequence (DNA): TGTGCCAGCAGCTTGGAGGGGCGCGTGCGCAATCAGCCCCAGCATTTT. It yields the protein CASSLEGRVRNQPQHF. The chain is built from TRBV7-2 and TRBJ1-5; TRBD1 is a possible D gene (5 bases). This CDR3 contains 16 residues. Trimming took off 3 bases at V and 2 bases at J, with 14 bases between the two ends. The germline gives CDR1 SGHTA, CDR2 FQGNSA.

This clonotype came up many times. CDR3 sequence: CASHQWGGDGANVLTF. CDR3 DNA sequence: TGTGCCAGTCACCAGTGGGGGGGCGATGGGGCCAACGTCCTGACTTTC. V gene TRBV27 combines with J gene TRBJ2-6, with D perhaps matching TRBD2 (7 bases). CDR3 length: 16 amino acids. From germline, CDR1 is MNHEY and CDR2 SMNVEV (reference sequence). With 9 bases removed from V and 3 bases from J, the gap between germline ends came to 18 bases.

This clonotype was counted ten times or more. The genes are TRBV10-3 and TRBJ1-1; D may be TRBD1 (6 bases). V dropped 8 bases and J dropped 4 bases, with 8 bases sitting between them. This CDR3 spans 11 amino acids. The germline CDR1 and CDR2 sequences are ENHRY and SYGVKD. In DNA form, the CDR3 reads TGTGCCATCCAAGGGGGCACTGAAGCTTTCTTT. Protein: CAIQGGTEAFF.

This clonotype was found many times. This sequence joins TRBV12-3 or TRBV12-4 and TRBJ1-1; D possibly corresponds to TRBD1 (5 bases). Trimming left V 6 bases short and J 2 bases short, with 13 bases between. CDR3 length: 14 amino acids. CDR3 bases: TGTGCCAGCAGCCTGGGGGAGGATAACACTGAAGCTTTCTTT. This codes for CASSLGEDNTEAFF.

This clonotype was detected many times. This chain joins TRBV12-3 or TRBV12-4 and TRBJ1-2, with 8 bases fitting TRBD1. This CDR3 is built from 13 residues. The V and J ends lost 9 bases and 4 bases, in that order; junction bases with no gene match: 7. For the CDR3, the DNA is TGTGCCAGTCAACCCGGGACAGGCTATGGCTACACCTTC. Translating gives CASQPGTGYGYTF.

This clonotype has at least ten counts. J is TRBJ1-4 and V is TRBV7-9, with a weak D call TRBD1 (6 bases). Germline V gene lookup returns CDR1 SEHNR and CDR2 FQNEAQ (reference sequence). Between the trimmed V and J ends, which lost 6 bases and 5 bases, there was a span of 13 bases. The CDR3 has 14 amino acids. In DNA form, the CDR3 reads TGTGCCAGCAGTCGGGGGGACACCAATGAAAAACTGTTTTTT. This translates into CASSRGDTNEKLFF.

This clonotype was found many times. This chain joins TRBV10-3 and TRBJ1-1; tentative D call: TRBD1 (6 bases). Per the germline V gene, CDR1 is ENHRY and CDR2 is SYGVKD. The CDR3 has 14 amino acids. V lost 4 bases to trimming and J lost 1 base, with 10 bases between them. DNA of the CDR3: TGTGCCATCAGTGCCGGACAGAAGAACACTGAAGCTTTCTTT. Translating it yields CAISAGQKNTEAFF.

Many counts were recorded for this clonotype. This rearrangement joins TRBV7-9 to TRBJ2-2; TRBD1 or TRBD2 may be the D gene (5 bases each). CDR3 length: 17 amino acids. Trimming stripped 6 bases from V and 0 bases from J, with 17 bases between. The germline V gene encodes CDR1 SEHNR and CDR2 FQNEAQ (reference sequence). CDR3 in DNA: TGTGCCAGCAGGTCCGGGACCCTAATGCCGAACACCGGGGAGCTGTTTTTT. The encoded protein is CASRSGTLMPNTGELFF.

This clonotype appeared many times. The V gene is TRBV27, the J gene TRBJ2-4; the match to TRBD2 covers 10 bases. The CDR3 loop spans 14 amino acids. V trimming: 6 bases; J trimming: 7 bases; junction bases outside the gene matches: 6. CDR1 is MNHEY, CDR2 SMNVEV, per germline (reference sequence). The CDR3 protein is CASSLSGGGNIQYF. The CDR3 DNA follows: TGTGCCAGCAGCCTCAGCGGGGGGGGGAACATTCAGTACTTC.

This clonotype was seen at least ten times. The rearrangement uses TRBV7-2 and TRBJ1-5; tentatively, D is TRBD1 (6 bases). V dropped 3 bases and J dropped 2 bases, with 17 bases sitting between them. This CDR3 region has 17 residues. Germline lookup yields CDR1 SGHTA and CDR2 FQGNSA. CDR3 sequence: CASSLQIQGRGNQPQHF. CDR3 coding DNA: TGTGCCAGCAGCTTGCAAATCCAGGGGAGGGGCAATCAGCCCCAGCATTTT.

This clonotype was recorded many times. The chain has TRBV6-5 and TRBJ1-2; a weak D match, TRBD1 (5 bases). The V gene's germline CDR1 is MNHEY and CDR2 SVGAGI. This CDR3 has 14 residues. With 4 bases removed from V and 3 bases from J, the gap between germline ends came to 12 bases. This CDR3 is CASSSGLRHYGYTF. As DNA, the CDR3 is TGTGCCAGCAGTTCGGGACTGAGACACTATGGCTACACCTTC.

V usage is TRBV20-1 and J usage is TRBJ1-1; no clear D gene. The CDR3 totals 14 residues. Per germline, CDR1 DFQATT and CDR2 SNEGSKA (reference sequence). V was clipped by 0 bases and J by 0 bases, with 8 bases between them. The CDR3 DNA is TGCAGTGCTAGAGAGGGCCATATGAACACTGAAGCTTTCTTT. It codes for CSAREGHMNTEAFF.

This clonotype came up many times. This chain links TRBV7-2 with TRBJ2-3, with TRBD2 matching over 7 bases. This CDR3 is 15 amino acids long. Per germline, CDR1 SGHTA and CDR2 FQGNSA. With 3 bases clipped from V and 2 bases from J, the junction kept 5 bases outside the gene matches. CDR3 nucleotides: TGTGCCAGCAGCTTGTGGGGGGGGGTCACAGATACGCAGTATTTT. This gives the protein CASSLWGGVTDTQYF.

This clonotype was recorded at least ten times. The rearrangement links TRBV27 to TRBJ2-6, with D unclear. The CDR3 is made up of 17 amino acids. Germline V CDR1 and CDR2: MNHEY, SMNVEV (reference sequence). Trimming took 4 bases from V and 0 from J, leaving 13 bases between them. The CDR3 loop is CASSSLLRTSGANVLTF. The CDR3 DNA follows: TGTGCCAGCAGTTCGCTCTTGAGAACCTCTGGGGCCAACGTCCTGACTTTC.

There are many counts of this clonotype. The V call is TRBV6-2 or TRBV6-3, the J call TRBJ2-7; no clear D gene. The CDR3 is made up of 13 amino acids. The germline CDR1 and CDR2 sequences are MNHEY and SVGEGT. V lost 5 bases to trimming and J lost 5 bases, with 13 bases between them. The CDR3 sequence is CASSRPSRDEQYV. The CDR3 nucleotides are TGTGCCAGCAGTAGACCGAGCAGAGACGAGCAGTACGTC.

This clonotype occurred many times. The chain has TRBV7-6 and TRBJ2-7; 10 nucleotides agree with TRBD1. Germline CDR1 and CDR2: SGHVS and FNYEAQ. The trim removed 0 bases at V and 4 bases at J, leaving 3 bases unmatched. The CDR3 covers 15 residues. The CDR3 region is CASSLAPGQGYEQYV. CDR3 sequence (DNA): TGTGCCAGCAGCTTAGCGCCGGGACAGGGGTACGAGCAGTACGTC.

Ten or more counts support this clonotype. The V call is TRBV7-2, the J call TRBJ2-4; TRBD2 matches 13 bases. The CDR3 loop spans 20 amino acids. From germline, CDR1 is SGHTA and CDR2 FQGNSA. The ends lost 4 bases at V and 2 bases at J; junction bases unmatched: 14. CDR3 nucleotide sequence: TGTGCCAGCAGCTCCTCGGCCGGGACTAGCGGGATTGAGACCAAAAACATTCAGTACTTC. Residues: CASSSSAGTSGIETKNIQYF. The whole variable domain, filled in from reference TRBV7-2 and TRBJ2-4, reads GAGVSQSPSNKVTEKGKDVELRCDPISGHTALYWYRQSLGQGLEFLIYFQGNSAPDKSGLPSDRFSAERTGGSVSTLTIQRTQQEDSAVYLCASSSSAGTSGIETKNIQYFGAGTRLSVL.

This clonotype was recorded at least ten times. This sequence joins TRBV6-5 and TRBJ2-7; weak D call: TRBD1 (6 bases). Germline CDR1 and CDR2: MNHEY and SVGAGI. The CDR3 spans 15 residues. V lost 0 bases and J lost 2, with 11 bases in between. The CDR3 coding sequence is TGTGCCAGCAGTTACTCGGTACAGGGTACCTACGAGCAGTACTTC. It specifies CASSYSVQGTYEQYF.

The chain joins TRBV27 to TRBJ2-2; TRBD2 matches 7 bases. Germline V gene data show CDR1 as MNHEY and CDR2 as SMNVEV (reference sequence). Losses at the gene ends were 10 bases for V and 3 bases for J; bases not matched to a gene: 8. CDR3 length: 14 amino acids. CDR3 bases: TGTGCCACCGCACGAGCGGGATACACCGGGGAGCTGTTTTTT. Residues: CATARAGYTGELFF.

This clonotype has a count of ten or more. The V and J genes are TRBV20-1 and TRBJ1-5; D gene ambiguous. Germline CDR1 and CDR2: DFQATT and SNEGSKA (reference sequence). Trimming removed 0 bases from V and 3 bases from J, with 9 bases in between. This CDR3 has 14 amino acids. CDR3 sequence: CSAREGSLNQPQHF. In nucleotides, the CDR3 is TGCAGTGCTAGAGAGGGCAGTCTCAATCAGCCCCAGCATTTT.